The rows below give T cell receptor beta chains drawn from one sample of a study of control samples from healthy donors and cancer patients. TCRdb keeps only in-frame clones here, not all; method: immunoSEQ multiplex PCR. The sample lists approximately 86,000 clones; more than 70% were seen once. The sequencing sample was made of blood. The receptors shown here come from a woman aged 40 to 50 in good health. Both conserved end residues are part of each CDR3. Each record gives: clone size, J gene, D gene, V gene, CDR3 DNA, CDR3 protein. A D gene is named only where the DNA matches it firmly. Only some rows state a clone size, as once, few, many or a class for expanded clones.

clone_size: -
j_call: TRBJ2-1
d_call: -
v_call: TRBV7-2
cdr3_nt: TGTGCCAGCAGCGCGACTAGCTCCTACAATGAGCAGTTCTTC
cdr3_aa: CASSATSSYNEQFF

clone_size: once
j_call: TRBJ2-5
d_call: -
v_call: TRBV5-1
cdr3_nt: TGCGCCAGCGGAACAGGGACAACCCCACAAGAGACCCAGTACTTC
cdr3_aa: CASGTGTTPQETQYF

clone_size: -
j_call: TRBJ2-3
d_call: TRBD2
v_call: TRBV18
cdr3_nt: TGTGCCAGCTCCGGGACTAGCCTTCCAGATACGCAGTATTTT
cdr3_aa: CASSGTSLPDTQYF

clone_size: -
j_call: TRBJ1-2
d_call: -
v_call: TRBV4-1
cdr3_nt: TGCGCCAGCAGCCAAGAGGAGTCTAACTATGGCTACACCTTC
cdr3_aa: CASSQEESNYGYTF

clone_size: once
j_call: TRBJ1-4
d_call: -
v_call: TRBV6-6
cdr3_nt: TGTGCCAGCACCCATAAGGGGGGTGGAGAAAAACTGTTTTTT
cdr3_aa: CASTHKGGGEKLFF

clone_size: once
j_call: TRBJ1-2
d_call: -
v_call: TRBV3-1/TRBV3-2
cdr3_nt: TGTGCCAGCAGCCAAGATCCAACGGGACGGCTTGGCTACACCTTC
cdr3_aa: CASSQDPTGRLGYTF

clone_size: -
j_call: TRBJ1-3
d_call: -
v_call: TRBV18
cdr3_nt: TGTGCCAGCTCACCCGGACAGATTAGCTCTGGAAACACCATATATTTT
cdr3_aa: CASSPGQISSGNTIYF

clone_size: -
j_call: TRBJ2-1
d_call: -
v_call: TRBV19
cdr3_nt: TGTGCCAGTAGTATAGATGGTTCCTTCTCCTACAATGAGCAGTTCTTC
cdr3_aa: CASSIDGSFSYNEQFF

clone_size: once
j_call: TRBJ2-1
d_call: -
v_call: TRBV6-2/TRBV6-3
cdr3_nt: TGTGCCAGCAGCACCCACCAAACTAGATACAATGAGCAGTTCTTC
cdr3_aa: CASSTHQTRYNEQFF

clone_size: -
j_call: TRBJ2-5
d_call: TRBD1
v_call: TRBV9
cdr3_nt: TGTGCCAGCAGCGGCGCAGGGGGAGTGCGAGAGACCCAGTACTTC
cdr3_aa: CASSGAGGVRETQYF

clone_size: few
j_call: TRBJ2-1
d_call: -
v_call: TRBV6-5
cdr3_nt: TGTGCCAGCACCGTGAGGCCCAATGAGCAGTTCTTC
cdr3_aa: CASTVRPNEQFF

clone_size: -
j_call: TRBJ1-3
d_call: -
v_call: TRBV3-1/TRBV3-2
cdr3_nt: TGTGCCAGCAGCCAGTCTGGAAACACCATATATTTT
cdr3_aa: CASSQSGNTIYF

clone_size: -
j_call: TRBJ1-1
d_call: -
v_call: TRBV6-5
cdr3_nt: TGTGCCAGCGGATTCGGACTGGCTCGCTCCGAAGCTTTCTTT
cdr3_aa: CASGFGLARSEAFF

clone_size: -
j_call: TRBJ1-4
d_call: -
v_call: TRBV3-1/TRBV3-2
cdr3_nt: TGTGCCAGCAGCCAACACACCGATGAAAAACTGTTTTTT
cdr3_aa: CASSQHTDEKLFF

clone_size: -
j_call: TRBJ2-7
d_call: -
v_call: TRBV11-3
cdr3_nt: TGTGCCAGCAGCTTGAACCCGGGACTCGGCTACGAGCAGTACTTC
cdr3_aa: CASSLNPGLGYEQYF

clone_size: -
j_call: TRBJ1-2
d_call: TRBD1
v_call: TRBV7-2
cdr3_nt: TGTGCCAGCAGCCGACAGGGCGTGGATGGCTACACCTTC
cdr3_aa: CASSRQGVDGYTF

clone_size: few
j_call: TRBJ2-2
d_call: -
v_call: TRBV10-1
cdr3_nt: TGCGCCAGCAGTGAATACAGGGACACGAACACCGGGGAGCTGTTTTTT
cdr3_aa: CASSEYRDTNTGELFF

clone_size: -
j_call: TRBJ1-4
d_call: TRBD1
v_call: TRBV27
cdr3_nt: TGTGCCAGCAAGGGACAGCTCTCTAATGAAAAACTGTTTTTT
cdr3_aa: CASKGQLSNEKLFF

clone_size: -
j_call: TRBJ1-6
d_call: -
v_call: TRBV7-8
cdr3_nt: TGTGCCAGCAGTCCGAGGCCCGGACATCTCGATTCACCCCTCCACTTT
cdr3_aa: CASSPRPGHLDSPLHF

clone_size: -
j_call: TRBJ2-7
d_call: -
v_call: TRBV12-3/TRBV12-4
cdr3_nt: TGTGCCAGCAGACCTTCGGCGCGCTACGAGCAGTACTTC
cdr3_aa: CASRPSARYEQYF

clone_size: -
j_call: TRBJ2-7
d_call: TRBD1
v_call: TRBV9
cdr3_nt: TGTGCCAGCAGCAGGACAGGGCGAGGAGAGCAGTACTTC
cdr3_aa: CASSRTGRGEQYF

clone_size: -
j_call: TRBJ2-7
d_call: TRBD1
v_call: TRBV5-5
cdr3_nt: TGTGCCAGCAGCTTTACCGGGACAGCCTCCTACGAGCAGTACTTC
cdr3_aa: CASSFTGTASYEQYF

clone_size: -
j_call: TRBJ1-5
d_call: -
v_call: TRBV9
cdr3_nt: TGTGCCAGCAGCCCCTGGGGGGATAGCAATCAGCCCCAGCATTTT
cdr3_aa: CASSPWGDSNQPQHF

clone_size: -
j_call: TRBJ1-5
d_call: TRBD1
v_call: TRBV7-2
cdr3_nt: TGTGCCAGCAGCTTAGGGACAGGGCACCAGCCCCAGCATTTT
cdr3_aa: CASSLGTGHQPQHF

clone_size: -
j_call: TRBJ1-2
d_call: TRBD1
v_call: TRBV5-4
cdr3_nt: TGTGCCAGCAGCTTGGGTGCAGGGGGCTATGGCTACACCTTC
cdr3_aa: CASSLGAGGYGYTF

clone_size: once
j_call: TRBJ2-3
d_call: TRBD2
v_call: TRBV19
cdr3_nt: TGTGCCAGTAGTGAGGGACTAGCGGGGGGGGCTGGCACAGATACGCAGTATTTT
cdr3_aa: CASSEGLAGGAGTDTQYF

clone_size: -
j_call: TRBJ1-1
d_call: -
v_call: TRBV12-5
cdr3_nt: TGTGCTAGTGCCCAAGGTGGGAACACTGAAGCTTTCTTT
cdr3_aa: CASAQGGNTEAFF

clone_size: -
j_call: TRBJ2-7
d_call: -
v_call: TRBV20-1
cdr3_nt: TGCAGTGCTAGATTGAGCTACGAGCAGTACTTC
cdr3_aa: CSARLSYEQYF

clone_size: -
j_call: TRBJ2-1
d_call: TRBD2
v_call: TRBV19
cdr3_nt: TGTGCCAGTAGTACCGGGACTACAGTCGTCCATGAGCAGTTCTTC
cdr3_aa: CASSTGTTVVHEQFF

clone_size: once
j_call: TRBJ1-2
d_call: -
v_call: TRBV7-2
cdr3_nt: TGTGCCAGCAGCTTAGATCTGGTAGGAACCTATGGCTACACCTTC
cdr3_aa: CASSLDLVGTYGYTF

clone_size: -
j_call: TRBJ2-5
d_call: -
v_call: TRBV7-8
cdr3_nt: TGTGCCAGCAGCTTAGTCGCTCCGCCATCGGAGACCCAGTACTTC
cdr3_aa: CASSLVAPPSETQYF

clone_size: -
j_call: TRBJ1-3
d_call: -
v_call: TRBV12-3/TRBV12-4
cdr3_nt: TGTGCCAGCAGTTTAGGGCCCTTCCTATATTTT
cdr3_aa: CASSLGPFLYF

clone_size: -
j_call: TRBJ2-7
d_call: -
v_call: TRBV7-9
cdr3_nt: TGTGCCAGCAGCGCAATTGGAGGACTGTTAAGAATCGACGAGCAGTACTTC
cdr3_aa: CASSAIGGLLRIDEQYF

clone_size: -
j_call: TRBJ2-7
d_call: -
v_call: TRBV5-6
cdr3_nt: TGTGCCAGCAGCGCGGGACTTTCCTACGAGCAGTACTTC
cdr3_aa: CASSAGLSYEQYF

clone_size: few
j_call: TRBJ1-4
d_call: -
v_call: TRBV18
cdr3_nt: TGTGCCAGCTCACCGGGGGTATTGGGCAGGAGGACTAATGAAAAACTGTTTTTT
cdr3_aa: CASSPGVLGRRTNEKLFF

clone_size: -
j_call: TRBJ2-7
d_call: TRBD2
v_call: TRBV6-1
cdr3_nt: TGTGCCAGCAGTGAGCCAGGGACTAGCCGCACCTACGAGCAGTACTTC
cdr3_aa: CASSEPGTSRTYEQYF

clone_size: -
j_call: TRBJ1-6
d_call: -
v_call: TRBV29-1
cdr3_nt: TGCAGCGTCAAACAGGGATCCTATAATTCACCCCTCCACTTT
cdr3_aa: CSVKQGSYNSPLHF

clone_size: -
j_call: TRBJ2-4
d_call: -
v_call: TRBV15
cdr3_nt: TGTGCCACCAGCCTACCGTGGGTAGGGGCCAAAAACATTCAGTACTTC
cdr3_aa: CATSLPWVGAKNIQYF

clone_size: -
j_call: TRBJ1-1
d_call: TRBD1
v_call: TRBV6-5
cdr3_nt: TGTGCCAGCAGAATTCGGACAGGGGATACTGAAGCTTTCTTT
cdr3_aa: CASRIRTGDTEAFF

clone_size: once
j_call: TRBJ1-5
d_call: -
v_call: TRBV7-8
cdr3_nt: TGTGCCAGCAGCTGGAACAATGAGGGGCCCCAGCATTTT
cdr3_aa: CASSWNNEGPQHF

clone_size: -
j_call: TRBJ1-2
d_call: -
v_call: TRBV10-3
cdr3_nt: TGTGCCATCACCAAGGACAGACCTAACTATGGCTACACCTTC
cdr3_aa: CAITKDRPNYGYTF

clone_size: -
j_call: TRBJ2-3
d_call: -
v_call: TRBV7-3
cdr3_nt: TGTGCCAGCAGCTTAACGGAAAGCACAGATACGCAGTATTTT
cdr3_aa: CASSLTESTDTQYF

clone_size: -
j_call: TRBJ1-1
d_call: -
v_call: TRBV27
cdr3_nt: TGTGCCAGCAGTCGACGGACAGTAATGAACACTGAAGCTTTCTTT
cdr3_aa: CASSRRTVMNTEAFF

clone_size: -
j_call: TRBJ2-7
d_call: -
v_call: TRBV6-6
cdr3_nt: TGTGCCAGCAATACAGGGGGGGTTGCTGGCTACGAGCAGTACTTC
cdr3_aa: CASNTGGVAGYEQYF

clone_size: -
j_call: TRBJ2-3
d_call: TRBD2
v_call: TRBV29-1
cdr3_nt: TGCAGCGTTGAAGATGGGGGGGGCACAGATACGCAGTATTTT
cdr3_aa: CSVEDGGGTDTQYF

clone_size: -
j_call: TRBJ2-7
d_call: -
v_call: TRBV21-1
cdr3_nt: TGTGCCAGCAGCAAGATCTCGGACCGCGACGCCTACGAGCAGTACTTC
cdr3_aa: CASSKISDRDAYEQYF

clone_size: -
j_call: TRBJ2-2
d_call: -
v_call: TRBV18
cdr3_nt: TGTGCCAGCTCACCGCAAGGGGCTAACACCGGGGAGCTGTTTTTT
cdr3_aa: CASSPQGANTGELFF

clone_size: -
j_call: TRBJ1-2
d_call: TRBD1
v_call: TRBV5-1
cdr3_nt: TGCGCCAGCAGCTTGGACAGGGGGCAGGGTGGCTACACCTTC
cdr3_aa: CASSLDRGQGGYTF

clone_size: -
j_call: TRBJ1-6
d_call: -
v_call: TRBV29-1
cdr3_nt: TGCAGCGTGGCAGGAGGGTTCAATTCACCCCTCCACTTT
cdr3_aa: CSVAGGFNSPLHF

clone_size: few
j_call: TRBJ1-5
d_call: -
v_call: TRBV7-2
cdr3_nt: TGTGCCAGCAGCCGTATGTGGAATCAGCCCCAGCATTTT
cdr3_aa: CASSRMWNQPQHF

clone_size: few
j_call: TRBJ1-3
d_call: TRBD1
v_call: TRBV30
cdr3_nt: TGTGCCTGGAGAACGAAGGGGGCCGCCCTGGACACCATATATTTT
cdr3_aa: CAWRTKGAALDTIYF

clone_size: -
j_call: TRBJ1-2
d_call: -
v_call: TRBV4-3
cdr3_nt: TGCGCCAGCAGCCAAGATCTCCGGGGATTCGACTATGGCTACACCTTC
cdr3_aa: CASSQDLRGFDYGYTF

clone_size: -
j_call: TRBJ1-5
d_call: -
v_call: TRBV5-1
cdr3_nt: TGCGCCAGCAGCCCGGACAGTGTCGGTCAGCCCCAGCATTTT
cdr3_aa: CASSPDSVGQPQHF

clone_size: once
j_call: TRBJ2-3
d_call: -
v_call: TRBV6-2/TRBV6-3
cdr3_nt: TGTGCCAGCAGTTACTGGGGGGGCTCCTCAGATACGCAGTATTTT
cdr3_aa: CASSYWGGSSDTQYF

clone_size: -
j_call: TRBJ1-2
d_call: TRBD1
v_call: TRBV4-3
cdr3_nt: TGCGCCAGCAGCCAGGCCGGGACAGGGGGCGCTAACTATGGCTACACCTTC
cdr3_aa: CASSQAGTGGANYGYTF

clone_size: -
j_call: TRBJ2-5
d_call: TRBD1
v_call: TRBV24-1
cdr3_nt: TGTGCCACCAGTGATGTTGACAGGGGCGTTGGGGAGACCCAGTACTTC
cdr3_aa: CATSDVDRGVGETQYF

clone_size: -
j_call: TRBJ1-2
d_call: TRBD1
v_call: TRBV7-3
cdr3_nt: TGTGCCAGCAGTCTCTCTGGGGGACAGGGAAACTATGGCTACACCTTC
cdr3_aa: CASSLSGGQGNYGYTF

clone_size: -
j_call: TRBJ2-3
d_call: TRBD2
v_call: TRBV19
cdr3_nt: TGTGCCAGTAGTATAGAGGTGGGCGGGGGGGCCTTGGATACGCAGTATTTT
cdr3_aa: CASSIEVGGGALDTQYF